This T cell receptor beta chain was found in a study of Graves' ophthalmopathy and Graves' hyperthyroidism (dated by TCRdb to 2017 to 2018). Background for the entire study: Stable hyperthyroidism was defined as no progression to ophthalmopathy within 18 months of follow-up. In total, under 150 blood samples were TCR-sequenced: 43 ophthalmopathy, approximately 75 hyperthyroidism and some 17 hyperthyroidism-to-ophthalmopathy patients. For independent validation, a separate cohort was made up of roughly 19 hyperthyroidism patients plus 17 patients who later progressed from hyperthyroidism to ophthalmopathy. The study used TCR beta repertoire signatures to distinguish Graves' ophthalmopathy from Graves' hyperthyroidism and to predict progression to ophthalmopathy. T-cell repertoires of thyroid tissue and blood were compared in 5 or 6 hyperthyroidism patients. Once sampling was done, hyperthyroidism patients were given methimazole at a starting dose of 30 mg daily, while ophthalmopathy patients were given high-dose intravenous methylprednisolone. To explore V-J signatures that distinguish ophthalmopathy from hyperthyroidism, a discovery set of 100 patients was enrolled, made up of over 40 with ophthalmopathy and under 65 with stable hyperthyroidism.

After removal of 2 bases from V and 8 bases from J, the junction retains 5 bases not matched to a gene. From a lookup of the germline V gene, CDR1 and CDR2 are ENHRY and SYGVKD. The CDR3 contains 13 residues, cysteine and phenylalanine counted. Just CDR3 DNA is preserved here, 39 bases in frame from base 1. Results and caveats for the whole study, not just this receptor: The 13-signature model separated ophthalmopathy from stable hyperthyroidism with over 85% sensitivity and around 81% specificity in cross-validation, and 80%/75% in the test set. No statistical method was used to set the sample size in advance, and the investigators knew which group each participant was assigned to. Most expanded thyroid clonotypes with a frequency above 0.001 also appeared in blood, which suggests that blood repertoires may reflect the immune response in the thyroid. In validation, the model predicted ophthalmopathy progression with over 60% sensitivity and 72.22% specificity; 12 predicted patients were CT-confirmed with GO in a median of around 6 months.

For repertoire sequencing, TCR beta CDR3 regions were amplified from RNA transcripts. A first-round RT-PCR used HTBI primers with the Qiagen OneStep RT-PCR kit, followed by a second-round multiplex PCR, size selection and purification. The libraries underwent paired-end sequencing with 100 bp reads on an Illumina HiSeq2000. From the authors' description of their analysis: Reads were processed with SOAPnuke, discarding reads with adapters, uncalled bases, mean Phred below 15, or no exact constant-primer or identifier match. COPE v1.2.5 was used to merge high-quality paired reads. Each unique nucleotide sequence was treated as a clonotype, and MiTCR v1.1 was used to align the clonotypes to the IMGT TRB V, D and J references. Only V-J combinations with frequency above 0.0001 were analysed, covering 99% to 99.2% of repertoires. For each V-J combination, a TCR clonal expansion and chaos score was defined as the ratio of F50 clonal expansion to chaos observed in the TCRdist matrix. Welch's t-statistics and random forest were used to reduce features to over ten V-J combinations, which were fed into a naive Bayes classifier. The similarity between thyroid and blood repertoires was quantified using the Morisita-Horn index. TCRdb handled the public reads itself, with Q25 trimming in fastp and clone calling in MiXCR, and kept productive beta chains. Identical CDR3 protein sequences are pooled into one entry, listed with their most common genes and DNA. V and J calls and clone size were set by TCRdb, not the authors. For this sample there are 450,000 to 600,000 distinct CDR3 sequences; under 45% appear just once. In total, the top ten clones hold about 4.6% of the sample.

Hyperthyroidism patients were newly diagnosed, were aged 18 to 65 years, and had a disease duration under 2 months. Patients were excluded if they had other autoimmune diseases, uncontrolled infections, pregnancy or lactation. Clinical symptoms, serum thyroxine, TRAb, thyroid ultrasound and orbital computed tomography were used for diagnosis. Total RNA was extracted with Trizol reagent and quality-checked on an Agilent 2100 Bioanalyzer. Worth noting for this clonotype: What this receptor recognizes is not known. Base qualities are missing; no much larger clone stands one base away.

This receptor was obtained from an adult man with Graves' hyperthyroidism. Sequencing input: peripheral blood or thyroid tissue (not recorded which). The chain is encoded by TRBV10-3 joined to TRBJ1-2; 7 central nucleotides agree with TRBD1. The DNA is as follows: TGTGCCATCAGTGAGGCAGGGGGGAACGGCTACACCTTC. Its translation is CAISEAGGNGYTF.